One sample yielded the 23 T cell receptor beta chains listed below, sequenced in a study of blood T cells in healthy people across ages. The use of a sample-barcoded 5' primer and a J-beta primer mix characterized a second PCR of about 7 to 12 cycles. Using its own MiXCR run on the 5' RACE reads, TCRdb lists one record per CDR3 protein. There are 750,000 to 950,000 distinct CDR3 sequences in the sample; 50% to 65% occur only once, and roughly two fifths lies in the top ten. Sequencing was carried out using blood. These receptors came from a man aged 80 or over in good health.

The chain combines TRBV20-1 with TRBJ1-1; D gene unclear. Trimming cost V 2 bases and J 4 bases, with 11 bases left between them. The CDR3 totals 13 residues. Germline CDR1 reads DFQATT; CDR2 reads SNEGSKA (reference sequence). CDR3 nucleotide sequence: TGCAGTGCTAGAATCGGAGGGTTCACTGAAGCTTTCTTT. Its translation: CSARIGGFTEAFF.

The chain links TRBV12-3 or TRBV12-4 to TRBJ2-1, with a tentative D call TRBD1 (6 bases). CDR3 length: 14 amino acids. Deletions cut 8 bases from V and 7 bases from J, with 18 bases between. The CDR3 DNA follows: TGTGCCAGCGGGCTCGAGGGGGTGAGGAATGAGCAGTTCTTC. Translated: CASGLEGVRNEQFF.

CDR3 residues: CASSVELSGRGREGYTF. DNA of the CDR3: TGTGCCAGCAGCGTAGAGTTGAGCGGACGGGGGAGGGAAGGCTACACCTTC. The V and J genes are TRBV9 and TRBJ1-2, with D tentatively TRBD1 (5 bases). Germline CDR1 reads SGDLS; CDR2 reads YYNGEE. This CDR3 region has 17 residues. V dropped 0 bases and J dropped 8 bases, with 23 bases sitting between them.

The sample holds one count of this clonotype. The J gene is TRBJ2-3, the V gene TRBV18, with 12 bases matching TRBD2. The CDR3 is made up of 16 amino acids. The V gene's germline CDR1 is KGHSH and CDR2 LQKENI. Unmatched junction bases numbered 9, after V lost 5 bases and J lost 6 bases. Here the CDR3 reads CASSDRLAGAADTQYF. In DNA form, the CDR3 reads TGTGCCAGCTCAGATAGACTAGCGGGAGCCGCTGATACGCAGTATTTT.

The CDR3 loop reads CASSFDRGLETQYF. DNA for the CDR3: TGTGCCAGCAGCTTCGACAGGGGGCTCGAGACCCAGTACTTC. The chain links TRBV7-2 to TRBJ2-5; TRBD1 matches 10 bases. Germline V lookup: CDR1 SGHTA, CDR2 FQGNSA. This CDR3 contains 14 residues. Trimming at V came to 3 bases and at J to 5 bases, leaving 3 bases not matched to a gene.

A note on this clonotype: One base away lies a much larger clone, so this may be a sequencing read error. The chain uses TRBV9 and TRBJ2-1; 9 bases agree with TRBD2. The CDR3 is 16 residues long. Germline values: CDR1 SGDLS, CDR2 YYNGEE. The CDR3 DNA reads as TGTGCCTGCAGCGTAGGGGATAGCGGGAGAAGAGATGAGCAGTTCTTC. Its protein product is CACSVGDSGRRDEQFF.

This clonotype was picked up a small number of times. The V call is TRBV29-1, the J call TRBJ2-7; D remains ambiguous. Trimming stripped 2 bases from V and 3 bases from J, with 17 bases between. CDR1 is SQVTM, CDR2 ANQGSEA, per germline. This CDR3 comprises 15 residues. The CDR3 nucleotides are TGCAGCGTTGAATTGGGCGGTGTGGGGTACTACGAGCAGTACTTC. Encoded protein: CSVELGGVGYYEQYF.

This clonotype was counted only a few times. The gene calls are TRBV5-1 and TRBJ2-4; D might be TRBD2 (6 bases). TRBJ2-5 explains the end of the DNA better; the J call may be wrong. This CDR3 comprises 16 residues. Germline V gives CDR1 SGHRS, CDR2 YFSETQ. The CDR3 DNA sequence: TGCGCCAGCAGCCTACGACGGGACTCCAGCGAGCAGACCCAGTACTTC. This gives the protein CASSLRRDSSEQTQYF.

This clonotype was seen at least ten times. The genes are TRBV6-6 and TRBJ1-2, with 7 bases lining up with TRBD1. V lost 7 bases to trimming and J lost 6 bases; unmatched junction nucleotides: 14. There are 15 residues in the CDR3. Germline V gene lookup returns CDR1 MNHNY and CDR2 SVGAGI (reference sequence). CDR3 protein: CASTITRDRADGYTF. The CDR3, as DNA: TGTGCCAGCACCATAACCAGAGACAGGGCCGATGGCTACACCTTC.

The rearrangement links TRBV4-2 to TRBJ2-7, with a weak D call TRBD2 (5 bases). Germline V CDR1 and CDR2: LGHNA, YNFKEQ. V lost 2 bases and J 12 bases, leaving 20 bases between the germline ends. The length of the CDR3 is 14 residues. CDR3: CASSQSWNEDSPYF. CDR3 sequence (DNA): TGTGCCAGCAGCCAAAGTTGGAATGAGGACTCCCCGTACTTC.

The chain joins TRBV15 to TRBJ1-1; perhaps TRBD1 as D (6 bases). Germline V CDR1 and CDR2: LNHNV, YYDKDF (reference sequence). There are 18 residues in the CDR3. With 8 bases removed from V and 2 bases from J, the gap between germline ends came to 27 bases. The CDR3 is CATHHGPRLQGGNTEAFF. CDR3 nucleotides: TGTGCCACCCACCACGGGCCACGATTACAGGGCGGTAACACTGAAGCTTTCTTT.

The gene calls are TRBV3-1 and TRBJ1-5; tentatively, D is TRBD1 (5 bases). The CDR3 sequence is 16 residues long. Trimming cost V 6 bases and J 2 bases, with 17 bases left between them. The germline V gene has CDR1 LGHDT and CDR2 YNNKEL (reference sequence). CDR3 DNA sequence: TGTGCCAGCAGTCAAAGGGGAGGCAGGGGCAATCAGCCCCAGCATTTT. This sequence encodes CASSQRGGRGNQPQHF.

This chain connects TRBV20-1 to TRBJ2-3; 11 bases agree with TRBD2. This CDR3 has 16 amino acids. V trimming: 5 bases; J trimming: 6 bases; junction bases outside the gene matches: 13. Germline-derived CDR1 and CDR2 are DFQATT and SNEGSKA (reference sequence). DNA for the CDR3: TGCAGTGCTGTACCCACTAGCGGGAGTATAGGGGATACGCAGTATTTT. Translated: CSAVPTSGSIGDTQYF.

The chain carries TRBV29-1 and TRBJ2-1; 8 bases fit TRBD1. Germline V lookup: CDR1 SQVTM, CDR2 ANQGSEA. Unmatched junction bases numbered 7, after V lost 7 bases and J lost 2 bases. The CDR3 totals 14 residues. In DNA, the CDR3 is TGCAGCGCCGCCGGGACAGGCCCCTACAATGAGCAGTTCTTC. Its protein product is CSAAGTGPYNEQFF.

Written as DNA, the CDR3 is TGCAGCGTTGACTTAACGCCTGAAAGGCAGTATTTT. Encoded protein: CSVDLTPERQYF. The chain has TRBV29-1 and TRBJ2-3; the D is unclear. Germline V gene data show CDR1 as SQVTM and CDR2 as ANQGSEA. V shed 3 bases and J shed 11 bases, with 15 bases lying between them. This CDR3 comprises 12 residues.

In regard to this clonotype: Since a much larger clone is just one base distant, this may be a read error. The chain's CDR3 is CSARPEETRYF. CDR3 nucleotide sequence: TGCAGTGCTAGACCGGAGGAGACCCGGTACTTC. V is TRBV20-1 and J is TRBJ2-4; tentatively, D is TRBD2 (5 bases). Germline CDR1 DFQATT, CDR2 SNEGSKA (reference sequence). The V end lost 2 bases, the J end lost 15 bases, and 14 bases lay between the germline ends. The CDR3 sequence is 11 residues long.

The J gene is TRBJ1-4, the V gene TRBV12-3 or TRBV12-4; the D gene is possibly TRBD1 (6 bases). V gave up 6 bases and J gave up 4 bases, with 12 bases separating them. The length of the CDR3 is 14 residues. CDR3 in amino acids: CASRPGGHNEKLFF. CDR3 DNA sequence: TGTGCCAGCAGGCCGGGGGGACATAATGAAAAACTGTTTTTT.

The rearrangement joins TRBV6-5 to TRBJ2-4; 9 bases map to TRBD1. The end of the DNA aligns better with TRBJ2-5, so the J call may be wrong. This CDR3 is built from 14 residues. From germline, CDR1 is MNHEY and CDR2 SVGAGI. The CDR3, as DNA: TGTGCCAGCAGGCTGAACAGGGGGCCGGAGACCCAGTACTTC. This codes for CASRLNRGPETQYF.

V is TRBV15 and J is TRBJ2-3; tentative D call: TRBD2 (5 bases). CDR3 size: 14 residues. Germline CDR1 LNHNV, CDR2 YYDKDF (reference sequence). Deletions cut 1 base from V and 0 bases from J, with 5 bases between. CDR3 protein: CATSRAGSTDTQYF. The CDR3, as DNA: TGTGCCACCAGCAGAGCGGGGAGCACAGATACGCAGTATTTT.

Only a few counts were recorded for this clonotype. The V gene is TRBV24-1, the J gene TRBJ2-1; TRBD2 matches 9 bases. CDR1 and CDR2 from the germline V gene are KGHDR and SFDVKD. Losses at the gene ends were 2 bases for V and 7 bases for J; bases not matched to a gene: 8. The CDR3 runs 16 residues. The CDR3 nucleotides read TGTGCCACCAGTGATTCCCGTAGCGGGAGTCGGAATGAGCAGTTCTTC. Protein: CATSDSRSGSRNEQFF.

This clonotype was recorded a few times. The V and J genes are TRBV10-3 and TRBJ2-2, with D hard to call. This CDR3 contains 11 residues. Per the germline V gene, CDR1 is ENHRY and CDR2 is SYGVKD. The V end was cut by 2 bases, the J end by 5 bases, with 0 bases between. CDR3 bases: TGTGCCATCAGTGAGACCGGGGAGCTGTTTTTT. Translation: CAISETGELFF.

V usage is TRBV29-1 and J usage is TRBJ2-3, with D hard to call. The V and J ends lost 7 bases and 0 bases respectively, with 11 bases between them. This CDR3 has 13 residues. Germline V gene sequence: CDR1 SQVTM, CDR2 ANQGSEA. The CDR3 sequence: CSGSASSTDTQYF. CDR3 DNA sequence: TGCAGCGGGTCAGCCTCTAGCACAGATACGCAGTATTTT.

The CDR3: CASRAAGGYNEQFF. As DNA, the CDR3 is TGTGCCAGCAGAGCAGCGGGAGGGTACAATGAGCAGTTCTTC. The V gene is TRBV6-7, the J gene TRBJ2-1; TRBD2 agrees at 10 bases. TRBV6-7 is flagged as an ORF with uncertain function. The CDR3 loop spans 14 amino acids. V shed 6 bases, J shed 4 bases, and the junction held 3 bases outside the gene matches.